This T cell receptor (beta chain) was identified during a study of cytomegalovirus exposure and HLA in healthy donors. It was with 60 Vbeta and 13 Jbeta primers that the PCR ran. TCRdb keeps only in-frame clones here, not all; method: immunoSEQ multiplex PCR. Its table records 140,000 to 150,000 clones. The V and J ends lost 3 bases and 2 bases, in that order; junction bases with no gene match: 2. The CDR3 extends over 15 amino acids. CDR1 is MDHEN, CDR2 SYDVKM, per germline. This TCR was recovered from a woman between 45 and 60 years old in good health and CMV-seronegative. The sample consisted of PBMCs. The chain joins TRBV28 to TRBJ2-1; 9 bases agree with TRBD2. CDR3 bases: TGTGCCAGCAGTTTGAGCGGGGGGCCCTACAATGAGCAGTTCTTC. Protein: CASSLSGGPYNEQFF.